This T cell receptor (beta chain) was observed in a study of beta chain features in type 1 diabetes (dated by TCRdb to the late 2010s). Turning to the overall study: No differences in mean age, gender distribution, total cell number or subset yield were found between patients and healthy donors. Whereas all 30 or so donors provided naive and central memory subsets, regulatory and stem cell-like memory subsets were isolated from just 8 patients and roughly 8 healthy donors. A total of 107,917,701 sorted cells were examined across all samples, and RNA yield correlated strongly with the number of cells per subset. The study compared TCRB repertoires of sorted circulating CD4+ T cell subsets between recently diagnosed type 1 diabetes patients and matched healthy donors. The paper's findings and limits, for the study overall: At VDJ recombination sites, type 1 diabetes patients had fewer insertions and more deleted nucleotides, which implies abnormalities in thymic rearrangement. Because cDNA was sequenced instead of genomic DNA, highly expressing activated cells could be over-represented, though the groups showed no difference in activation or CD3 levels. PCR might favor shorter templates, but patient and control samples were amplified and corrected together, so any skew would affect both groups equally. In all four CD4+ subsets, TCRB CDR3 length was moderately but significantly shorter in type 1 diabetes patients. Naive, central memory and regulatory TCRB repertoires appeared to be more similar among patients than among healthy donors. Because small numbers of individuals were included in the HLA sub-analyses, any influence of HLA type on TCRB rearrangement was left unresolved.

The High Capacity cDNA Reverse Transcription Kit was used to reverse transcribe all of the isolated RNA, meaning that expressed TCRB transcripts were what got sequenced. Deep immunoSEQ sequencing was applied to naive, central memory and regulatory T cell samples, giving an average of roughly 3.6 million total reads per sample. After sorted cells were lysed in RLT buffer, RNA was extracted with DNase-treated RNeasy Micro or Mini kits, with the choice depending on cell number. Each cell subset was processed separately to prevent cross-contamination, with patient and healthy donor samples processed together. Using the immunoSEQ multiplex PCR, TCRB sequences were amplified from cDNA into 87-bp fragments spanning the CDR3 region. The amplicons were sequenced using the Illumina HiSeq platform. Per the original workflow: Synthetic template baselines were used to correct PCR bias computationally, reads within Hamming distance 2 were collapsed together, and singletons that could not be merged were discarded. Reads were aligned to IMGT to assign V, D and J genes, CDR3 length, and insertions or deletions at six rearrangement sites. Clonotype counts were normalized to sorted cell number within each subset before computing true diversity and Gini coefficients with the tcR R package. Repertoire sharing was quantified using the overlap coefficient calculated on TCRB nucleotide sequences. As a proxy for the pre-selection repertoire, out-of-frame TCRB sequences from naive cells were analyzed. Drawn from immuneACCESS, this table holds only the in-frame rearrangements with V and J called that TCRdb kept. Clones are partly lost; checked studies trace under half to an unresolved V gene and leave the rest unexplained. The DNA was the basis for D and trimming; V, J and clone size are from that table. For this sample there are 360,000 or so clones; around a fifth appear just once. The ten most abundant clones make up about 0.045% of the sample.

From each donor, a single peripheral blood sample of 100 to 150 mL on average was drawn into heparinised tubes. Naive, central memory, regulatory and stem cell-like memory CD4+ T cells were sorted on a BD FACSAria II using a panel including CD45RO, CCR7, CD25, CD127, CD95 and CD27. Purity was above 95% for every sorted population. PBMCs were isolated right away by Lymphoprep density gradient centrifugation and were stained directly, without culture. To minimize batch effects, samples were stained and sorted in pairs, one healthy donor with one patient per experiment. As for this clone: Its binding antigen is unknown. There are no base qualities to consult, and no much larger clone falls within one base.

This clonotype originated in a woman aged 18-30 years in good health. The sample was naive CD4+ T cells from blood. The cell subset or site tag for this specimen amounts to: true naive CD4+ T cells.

The nucleotides read TGTGCCAGCAGTCAAACAGGGGGGAGAGGGACAGATACGCAGTATTTT. Its translation reads: CASSQTGGRGTDTQYF. Recombination linked TRBV21-1 to TRBJ2-3; TRBD1, as called in the table, went unchecked against the DNA. TRBV21-1 is classified as a pseudogene. Inclusive of the bounding cysteine and phenylalanine, the CDR3 is 16 residues long. CDR3 DNA only is kept here, 48 bases in frame from base 1.